A single sample gave rise to the 14 T cell receptor beta chains below, sequenced in a study of blood T cell repertoires in COVID-19. This table comes from immunoSEQ multiplex PCR, and its TCRdb copy is limited to in-frame clones, with some not included. The sample holds about 210,000 clones, almost 85% seen once. The sample taken for sequencing was peripheral blood. The receptors were sampled from a woman in her 70s with COVID-19, enrolled during active disease.

V is TRBV20-1 and J is TRBJ2-1, with TRBD2 identical over 7 bases. This CDR3 is built from 15 residues. V was pared by 3 bases and J by 4 bases, with 9 bases of the junction left unmatched. Germline assignment: CDR1 DFQATT and CDR2 SNEGSKA (reference sequence). The CDR3 coding sequence is TGCAGTGCTAGTGTCTCTAGCGGAGCGTACAATGAGCAGTTCTTC. Translating it yields CSASVSSGAYNEQFF.

V gene TRBV6-4 combines with J gene TRBJ1-1; D possibly corresponds to TRBD1 (5 bases). Trimming shortened V by 0 bases and J by 9 bases, and 11 bases separated the two germline ends. The germline V gene has CDR1 MRHNA and CDR2 SNTAGT. This CDR3 spans 13 amino acids. CDR3 region: CASSDSRTSQAFF. The CDR3 DNA reads TGTGCCAGCAGTGACTCGAGGACATCCCAAGCTTTCTTT.

This clone appeared once. The gene calls are TRBV19 and TRBJ1-1; the D gene is possibly TRBD1 (6 bases). Germline V gene lookup returns CDR1 LNHDA and CDR2 SQIVND (reference sequence). CDR3 length: 14 amino acids. V was pared by 4 bases and J by 0 bases, with 9 bases between. The CDR3 DNA reads TGTGCCAGTAGTACCGGGACACTGAACACTGAAGCTTTCTTT. Amino acid sequence: CASSTGTLNTEAFF.

The rearrangement links TRBV6-2 or TRBV6-3 to TRBJ2-3; 9 bases fit TRBD1. The germline V gene has CDR1 MNHEY and CDR2 SVGEGT. The CDR3 has 15 residues. Trimming took 7 bases from V and 9 from J; bases not matched to a gene: 14. The CDR3: CASTPRDRDANTQYF. DNA for the CDR3: TGTGCCAGCACCCCCCGGGACAGGGATGCTAACACGCAGTATTTT.

The V and J genes are TRBV5-1 and TRBJ1-6; 7 nucleotides line up with TRBD1. Trimming at V came to 5 bases and at J to 7 bases, leaving 9 bases not matched to a gene. Per germline, CDR1 SGHRS and CDR2 YFSETQ. The CDR3 totals 15 residues. The CDR3 here is CASSPTGPANSPLHF. In DNA, the CDR3 is TGCGCCAGCAGTCCGACAGGGCCAGCGAATTCACCCCTCCACTTT.

The V and J genes are TRBV19 and TRBJ1-5; 8 bases agree with TRBD1. V trimming: 4 bases; J trimming: 5 bases; junction bases outside the gene matches: 10. The CDR3 sequence is 16 residues long. Germline assignment: CDR1 LNHDA and CDR2 SQIVND (reference sequence). CDR3 residues: CASSTTGQGGHQPQHF. The CDR3 coding sequence is TGTGCCAGTAGTACCACTGGACAGGGAGGACATCAGCCCCAGCATTTT.

The chain couples TRBV6-2 or TRBV6-3 to TRBJ2-1, with a weak D call TRBD2 (7 bases). Trimming cost V 4 bases and J 13 bases, with 11 bases left between them. Germline V gives CDR1 MNHEY, CDR2 SVGEGT. The CDR3 consists of 11 residues. The CDR3 region has the DNA TGTGCCAGCAGTTCCGGGGGGCACCAGTTCTTC. Translated, it gives CASSSGGHQFF.

V usage is TRBV12-3 or TRBV12-4 and J usage is TRBJ2-1, with D possibly being TRBD2 (6 bases). V was pared by 3 bases and J by 10 bases, with 10 bases between. CDR3 length: 12 residues. The CDR3: CASSLEGREQFF. CDR3 coding DNA: TGTGCCAGCAGTTTGGAGGGAAGGGAGCAGTTCTTC.

This clone was observed a single time. CDR3: CASSLEGVRNTEAFF. CDR3 nucleotide sequence: TGTGCCAGCAGCTTGGAAGGGGTAAGGAACACTGAAGCTTTCTTT. The gene calls are TRBV5-6 and TRBJ1-1; maybe TRBD1 (5 bases). CDR1 is SGHDT, CDR2 YYEEEE, per germline. V gave up 0 bases and J gave up 1 base, with 10 bases separating them. The CDR3 loop spans 15 amino acids.

The chain carries TRBV19 and TRBJ1-3; TRBD1 matches at 7 bases. V lost 3 bases to trimming and J lost 5 bases; unmatched junction nucleotides: 4. The CDR3 has 14 residues. From germline, CDR1 is LNHDA and CDR2 SQIVND (reference sequence). The CDR3 DNA reads TGTGCCAGTAGTATTACAGGGGATCGAAACACCATATATTTT. It yields the protein CASSITGDRNTIYF.

This clone was detected once. V and J are TRBV28 and TRBJ2-2; TRBD2 is a possible D gene (6 bases). The CDR3 totals 16 residues. V was pared by 4 bases and J by 1 base, with 13 bases between. Germline V CDR1 and CDR2: MDHEN, SYDVKM. CDR3 protein: CASSYMGGQNTGELFF. The CDR3 nucleotides read TGTGCCAGCAGTTACATGGGGGGTCAGAACACCGGGGAGCTGTTTTTT.

This chain uses TRBV11-3 with TRBJ2-1; D perhaps matches TRBD2 (5 bases). CDR3 length: 14 amino acids. The V gene lost 5 bases and the J gene lost 3 bases, with 11 bases spanning the gap. Germline V gene lookup returns CDR1 SGHNT and CDR2 YENEEA. The CDR3 DNA reads TGTGCCAGCAGCCCCTGGAGCGGCTACAATGAGCAGTTCTTC. It is translated as CASSPWSGYNEQFF.

CDR3 nucleotide sequence: TGTGCCAGCAGTTACCCTGAGGGGCGGGAGGCAACGAGCTCCTACAATGAGCAGTTCTTC. Translated: CASSYPEGREATSSYNEQFF. This chain uses TRBV6-2 or TRBV6-3 with TRBJ2-1, with 8 bases matching TRBD2. CDR1 is MNHEY, CDR2 SVGEGT, per germline. This CDR3 region has 20 residues. V dropped 2 bases and J dropped 0; count of bases not matched to a gene: 15.

This rearrangement joins TRBV4-2 to TRBJ1-4; maybe TRBD1 (5 bases). Germline values: CDR1 LGHNA, CDR2 YNFKEQ. The CDR3 length is 16 residues. V shed 2 bases and J shed 4 bases, with 14 bases lying between them. The CDR3 DNA follows: TGTGCCAGCAGCCAAAATAACTGGGGCATTAATGAAAAACTGTTTTTT. Translation: CASSQNNWGINEKLFF.